These 18 T cell receptor beta chains were sequenced from one sample in a study of Graves' ophthalmopathy and Graves' hyperthyroidism. RNA transcripts were the template, and TCR beta CDR3 regions were amplified from them. First-round RT-PCR used HTBI primers; second-round multiplex PCR followed. TCRdb itself ran the multiplex PCR reads through MiXCR, one entry per CDR3 protein. The repertoire holds roughly 1.1 million distinct CDR3 sequences, with about two fifths as singletons. The sequenced sample was peripheral blood or thyroid tissue (not recorded which). These receptors were collected from an adult man with Graves' hyperthyroidism.

The chain couples TRBV15 to TRBJ1-1, with 7 bases fitting TRBD1. J was trimmed by 7 bases and V by 10 bases; bases with no gene match: 15. CDR3 length equals 14 residues. CDR1 and CDR2 from the germline V gene are LNHNV and YYDKDF (reference sequence). CDR3 protein: CASSAGTADFEAFF. The CDR3 DNA sequence: TGTGCCAGCAGTGCCGGGACAGCGGACTTTGAAGCTTTCTTT.

The rearrangement uses TRBV25-1 and TRBJ1-1, with D perhaps TRBD1 (5 bases). Germline CDR1 MGHDK, CDR2 SYGVNS. The CDR3 has 14 amino acids. Trimming took off 0 bases at V and 4 bases at J, with 9 bases between the two ends. The chain's CDR3 is CASSEYKGTTEAFF. CDR3 sequence (DNA): TGTGCCAGCAGTGAATATAAGGGGACCACTGAAGCTTTCTTT.

This clonotype was counted many times. V is TRBV20-1 and J is TRBJ1-4; 8 bases map to TRBD1. The germline V gene encodes CDR1 DFQATT and CDR2 SNEGSKA (reference sequence). V shed 2 bases, J shed 8 bases, and the junction held 7 bases outside the gene matches. The CDR3 length is 14 residues. CDR3 sequence reads: CSARRQGLDEKLFF. The CDR3 region has the DNA TGCAGTGCTAGAAGACAGGGGTTGGACGAAAAACTGTTTTTT.

This clonotype has at least ten counts. The V call is TRBV6-5, the J call TRBJ1-2, with 12 bases lining up with TRBD1. V trimming: 4 bases; J trimming: 3 bases; junction bases outside the gene matches: 9. Per germline, CDR1 MNHEY and CDR2 SVGAGI. The CDR3 runs to 17 residues. The CDR3 DNA sequence: TGTGCCAGCAGTTTCGCCGGGACAGGGGGCGCGGACTATGGCTACACCTTC. It is translated as CASSFAGTGGADYGYTF.

This chain connects TRBV20-1 to TRBJ2-7; TRBD1 might be the D (5 bases). The CDR3 sequence is 15 residues long. Looked up from germline, CDR1 is DFQATT and CDR2 is SNEGSKA (reference sequence). The ends were cut back, 0 bases at V and 5 bases at J, with 17 bases in the middle. Written as DNA, the CDR3 is TGCAGTGCTAGAGACCGGCAGGGCAATAACCACGAGCAGTACTTC. It specifies CSARDRQGNNHEQYF.

Note on this clonotype: This CDR3 is missing its conserved last phenylalanine or tryptophan, likely due to a read error. No DNA is shown, since the ends of the CDR3 on it are uncertain; the CDR3 is the one TCRdb lists. The chain combines TRBV7-2 with TRBJ1-3; TRBD1, as called in the table, went unchecked against the DNA. In germline, CDR1 is SGHTA, CDR2 FQGNSA. The length of the CDR3 is 10 amino acids, counting both ends. CDR3 sequence: CASSLTGGGT.

Regarding this clonotype: A read error may be the cause here, since a much bigger clone is one base away. The gene calls are TRBV2 and TRBJ2-7; a possible D gene is TRBD2 (6 bases). V shed 5 bases and J shed 12 bases, with 20 bases lying between them. CDR3 length: 13 residues. Germline CDR1 reads SNHLY; CDR2 reads FYNNEI. This chain's CDR3 is CASSYGEVWEWYF. DNA for the CDR3: TGTGCCAGCAGTTACGGGGAGGTCTGGGAGTGGTACTTC.

Only a few counts were recorded for this clonotype. This chain joins TRBV4-2 and TRBJ1-3; TRBD1 is a possible D gene (6 bases). This CDR3 is built from 16 residues. Germline CDR1 LGHNA, CDR2 YNFKEQ. Deletions cut 1 base from V and 5 bases from J, with 15 bases between. CDR3 amino acids: CASSQGQDGLRNTIYF. The DNA of the CDR3 is TGTGCCAGCAGCCAAGGACAGGACGGTTTAAGAAACACCATATATTTT.

This clonotype showed up many times. The V call is TRBV19, the J call TRBJ1-1; D gene uncertain. The CDR3 length is 14 residues. CDR1 LNHDA and CDR2 SQIVND come from the germline V gene (reference sequence). Between the trimmed V and J ends, which lost 1 base and 1 base, there was a span of 7 bases. The DNA of the CDR3 is TGTGCCAGTAGTATAGGTTCACCGAACACTGAAGCTTTCTTT. This translates into CASSIGSPNTEAFF.

This sequence joins TRBV7-9 and TRBJ2-7; tentative D call: TRBD1 (5 bases). The CDR3 is 14 amino acids. CDR1 is SEHNR and CDR2 is FQNEAQ in the germline V gene (reference sequence). V gave up 6 bases and J gave up 3 bases, with 15 bases separating them. The CDR3 nucleotides read TGTGCCAGCAGTTACGACAGTGTGCGCTACGAGCAGTACTTC. Protein sequence: CASSYDSVRYEQYF.

There are many counts of this clonotype. V is TRBV29-1 and J is TRBJ1-3; unclear D gene. Germline values: CDR1 SQVTM, CDR2 ANQGSEA. This CDR3 is built from 11 residues. V lost 4 bases to trimming and J lost 4 bases, with 5 bases between them. The CDR3 nucleotides are TGCAGCGTTGTAGAAGGAAACACCATATATTTT. It codes for CSVVEGNTIYF.

The table lists this clonotype with a few counts. This chain connects TRBV19 to TRBJ1-5, with 8 bases matching TRBD1. Germline CDR1 is LNHDA and CDR2 is SQIVND (reference sequence). With V trimmed by 4 bases and J by 4 bases, 6 bases remained unmatched. This CDR3 comprises 15 residues. CDR3 DNA: TGTGCCAGTAGTACAGGGACAGGTCTAAATCAGCCCCAGCATTTT. Translated: CASSTGTGLNQPQHF.

The chain links TRBV20-1 to TRBJ2-5; no clear D. The germline gives CDR1 DFQATT, CDR2 SNEGSKA (reference sequence). The V end lost 7 bases, the J end lost 2 bases, and 11 bases lay between the germline ends. The CDR3 extends over 12 amino acids. This CDR3 is CSGTVGQETQYF. The CDR3 coding sequence is TGCAGTGGCACAGTTGGGCAAGAGACCCAGTACTTC.

This clonotype showed up many times. V usage is TRBV6-5 and J usage is TRBJ2-5; D unresolved. The CDR3 sequence is 13 residues long. Trimming took 0 bases from V and 0 from J, leaving 2 bases between them. Per the germline V gene, CDR1 is MNHEY and CDR2 is SVGAGI. DNA for the CDR3: TGTGCCAGCAGTTACTCACACCAAGAGACCCAGTACTTC. It yields the protein CASSYSHQETQYF.

The genes are TRBV4-3 and TRBJ1-5; perhaps TRBD1 as D (5 bases). This CDR3 contains 13 residues. Germline values: CDR1 LGHNA, CDR2 YSLEER. Deletions cut 1 base from V and 14 bases from J, with 15 bases between. This CDR3 is CASSQGREKQEHF. The CDR3 DNA follows: TGCGCCAGCAGCCAAGGCAGGGAAAAGCAAGAGCATTTT.

This clonotype was seen many times. The chain couples TRBV28 to TRBJ1-5; D is unclear. Per germline, CDR1 MDHEN and CDR2 SYDVKM. V dropped 4 bases and J dropped 7 bases, with 8 bases sitting between them. There are 12 residues in the CDR3. CDR3 sequence (DNA): TGTGCCAGCAGTTCCCCCGGGCAGCCCCAGCATTTT. Its protein product is CASSSPGQPQHF.

This chain uses TRBV9 with TRBJ1-6; D gene ambiguous. V shed 4 bases and J shed 0 bases, with 11 bases lying between them. Germline values: CDR1 SGDLS, CDR2 YYNGEE. The CDR3 is 16 residues long. Here the CDR3 reads CASSQKGRSYNSPLHF. CDR3 bases: TGTGCCAGCAGCCAAAAAGGGCGCTCCTATAATTCACCCCTCCACTTT.

Points on this clonotype: A read error may explain this, as a much larger clone is one base away. CDR3 residues: CAGSEEGARQPQHF. CDR3 DNA: TGTGCCGGCAGTGAAGAGGGGGCTCGGCAGCCCCAGCATTTT. The chain is built from TRBV2 and TRBJ1-5, with TRBD1 matching 7 bases. Germline-derived CDR1 and CDR2 are SNHLY and FYNNEI. The CDR3 runs 14 residues. Looking up the rest from reference TRBV2 and TRBJ1-5 gives the full variable domain: EPEVTQTPSHQVTQMGQEVILRCVPISNHLYFYWYRQILGQKVEFLVSFYNNEISEKSEIFDDQFSVERPDGSNFTLKIRSTKLEDSAMYFCAGSEEGARQPQHFGDGTRLSIL.